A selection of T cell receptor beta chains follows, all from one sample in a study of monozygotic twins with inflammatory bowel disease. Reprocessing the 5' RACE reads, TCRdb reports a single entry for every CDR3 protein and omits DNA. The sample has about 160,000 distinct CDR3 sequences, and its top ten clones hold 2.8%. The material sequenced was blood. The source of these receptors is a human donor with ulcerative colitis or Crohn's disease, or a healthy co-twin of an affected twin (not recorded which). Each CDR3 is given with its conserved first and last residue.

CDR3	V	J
CSASREVSYGYTF	TRBV20-1	TRBJ1-2
CASRSGSSGNTIYF	TRBV7-8	TRBJ1-3
CASRGRRNTIYF	TRBV6-5	TRBJ1-3
CASSTWGGGNQPQHF	TRBV4-2	TRBJ1-5
CASSYFGRSQETQYF	TRBV6-2/TRBV6-3	TRBJ2-5
CASSQGSGSSYNEQFF	TRBV3-1	TRBJ2-1
CASSLKGTDTQYF	TRBV5-4	TRBJ2-3
CASSSGQGKADTQYF	TRBV5-1	TRBJ2-3
CAWSVLGTGNSPLHF	TRBV30	TRBJ1-6
CAISEKGYNEQFF	TRBV10-3	TRBJ2-1
CASSDLASGMAEELFF	TRBV10-1	TRBJ2-2
CASSLRGPSTDTQYF	TRBV5-1	TRBJ2-3
CASGLLGLARPTGELFF	TRBV12-5	TRBJ2-2
CASSFGREGHGELFF	TRBV12-3/TRBV12-4	TRBJ2-2
CSATTGVDYEQYF	TRBV29-1	TRBJ2-7
CASSGRGHTGELFF	TRBV5-1	TRBJ2-2
CASSRRGTEAFF	TRBV7-8	TRBJ1-1
CARAGSTLYEQYF	TRBV21-1	TRBJ2-7
CSARDRTGDRTGELFF	TRBV20-1	TRBJ2-2
CASSTSGVGEQFF	TRBV19	TRBJ2-1
CASSNEGIGLNYGYTF	TRBV5-1	TRBJ1-2
CASKGLAREQYF	TRBV27	TRBJ2-7
CASSPQSSYEQYF	TRBV13	TRBJ2-7
CASSFRDLAKNIQYF	TRBV28	TRBJ2-4
CSARSGAGELFF	TRBV20-1	TRBJ2-2
CASSRLAGPYEQYF	TRBV7-9	TRBJ2-7
CATSDSTADLFYGYTF	TRBV24-1	TRBJ1-2
CASSNYVEQYF	TRBV28	TRBJ2-7
CASSTAGQANQPQHF	TRBV5-1	TRBJ1-5
CASSFGASTDTQYF	TRBV7-3	TRBJ2-3
CASSVVESSYNEQFF	TRBV9	TRBJ2-1
CASAARSITSGYNEQFF	TRBV6-4	TRBJ2-1
CASSPVTGKEYISYEQYF	TRBV18	TRBJ2-7
CASSQDPRRGYEQYF	TRBV3-1	TRBJ2-7
CASSFEMLSYEQYF	TRBV5-4	TRBJ2-7
CSASGTSGGGETQYF	TRBV20-1	TRBJ2-5